This T cell receptor beta chain was observed in a study of cytomegalovirus exposure and HLA in healthy donors. General study results and limits: A list of 150 to 200 TCR beta chains associated with cytomegalovirus was given.

Profiled with immunoSEQ multiplex PCR; TCRdb holds only in-frame clones, not every one. The data show a few hundred thousand clones, with nearly 90% seen just once and 0.35% to 0.45% held by the top ten. The CDR3 consists of 19 residues. The trim removed 3 bases at V and 2 bases at J, leaving 11 bases unmatched. The V gene's germline CDR1 is KGHSH and CDR2 LQKENI. A note on this clone: What it recognizes is unknown.

The sequenced sample consisted of PBMCs. This TCR was sampled from a woman aged 18-29 years in good health and CMV-seronegative. The rearrangement uses TRBV18 and TRBJ2-6, with TRBD1 identical over 9 bases. DNA of the CDR3: TGTGCCAGCTCACCCGGGGGACAGGGTGTCGGGACTGGGGCCAACGTCCTGACTTTC. Protein product: CASSPGGQGVGTGANVLTF.